This T cell receptor beta chain appears in the sequencing data of a study of cytomegalovirus exposure and HLA in healthy donors. With respect to this clone: Its specificity is unknown.

V dropped 9 bases and J dropped 0 bases, with 11 bases sitting between them. This CDR3 region has 13 residues. Looked up from germline, CDR1 is SGHNT and CDR2 is YYREEE (reference sequence). PCR involved 60 Vbeta and 13 Jbeta primers. Repertoires were generated with immunoSEQ multiplex PCR, while TCRdb's copy carries only in-frame clones and drops some. The sample shows around 180,000 clones, around four fifths of them seen only once. Study-wide results and caveats: Sequences of the TCR beta chain were said to predict the HLA-A and HLA-B alleles of most subjects accurately.

The sequenced material came from PBMCs. This TCR was recovered from a woman aged 45-65 years in good health and CMV-seropositive. The chain has TRBV5-4 and TRBJ2-3, with D possibly being TRBD2 (6 bases). CDR3 DNA sequence: TGTGCCATCGGGACTCCCAGCACAGATACGCAGTATTTT. This translates into CAIGTPSTDTQYF.